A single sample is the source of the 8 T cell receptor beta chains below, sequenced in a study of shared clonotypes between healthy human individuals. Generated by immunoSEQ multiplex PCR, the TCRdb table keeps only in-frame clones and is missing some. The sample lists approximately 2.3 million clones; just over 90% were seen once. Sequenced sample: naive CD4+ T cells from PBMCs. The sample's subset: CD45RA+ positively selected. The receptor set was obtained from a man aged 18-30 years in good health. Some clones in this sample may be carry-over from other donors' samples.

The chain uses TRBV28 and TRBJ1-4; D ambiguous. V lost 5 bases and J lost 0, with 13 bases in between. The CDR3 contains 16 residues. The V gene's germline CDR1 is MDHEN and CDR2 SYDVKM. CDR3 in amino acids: CASSPPLQATNEKLFF. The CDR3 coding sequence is TGTGCCAGCAGTCCACCCCTGCAGGCAACTAATGAAAAACTGTTTTTT.

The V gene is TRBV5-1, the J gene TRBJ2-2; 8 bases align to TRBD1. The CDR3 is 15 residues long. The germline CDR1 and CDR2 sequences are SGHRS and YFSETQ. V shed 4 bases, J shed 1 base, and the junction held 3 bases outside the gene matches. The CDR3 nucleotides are TGCGCCAGCAGCAATGGGACAGGGAACACCGGGGAGCTGTTTTTT. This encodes CASSNGTGNTGELFF.

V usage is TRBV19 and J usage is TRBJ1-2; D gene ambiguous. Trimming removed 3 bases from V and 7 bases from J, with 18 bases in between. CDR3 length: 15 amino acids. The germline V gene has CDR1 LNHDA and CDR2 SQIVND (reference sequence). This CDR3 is CASSISGAEGGGYTF. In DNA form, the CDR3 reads TGTGCCAGTAGTATTAGCGGAGCGGAGGGAGGTGGCTACACCTTC. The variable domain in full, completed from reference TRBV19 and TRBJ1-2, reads DGGITQSPKYLFRKEGQNVTLSCEQNLNHDAMYWYRQDPGQGLRLIYYSQIVNDFQKGDIAEGYSVSREKKESFPLTVTSAQKNPTAFYLCASSISGAEGGGYTFGSGTRLTVV.

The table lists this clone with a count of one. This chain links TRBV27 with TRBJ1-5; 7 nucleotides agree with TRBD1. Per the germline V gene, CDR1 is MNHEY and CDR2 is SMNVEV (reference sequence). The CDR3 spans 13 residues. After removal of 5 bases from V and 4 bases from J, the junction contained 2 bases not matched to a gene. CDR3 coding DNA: TGTGCCAGCAGTAGCAGGGGGAATCAGCCCCAGCATTTT. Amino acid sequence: CASSSRGNQPQHF.

The CDR3 coding sequence is TGTGCCAGCAGCCCCGGGACTAGCGGGAGTAACCAGTTCTTC. Its translation is CASSPGTSGSNQFF. This rearrangement joins TRBV7-2 to TRBJ2-1; 14 bases are shared with TRBD2. CDR1 and CDR2 (germline): SGHTA, FQGNSA. This CDR3 has 14 amino acids. V dropped 5 bases and J dropped 13; count of bases not matched to a gene: 7.

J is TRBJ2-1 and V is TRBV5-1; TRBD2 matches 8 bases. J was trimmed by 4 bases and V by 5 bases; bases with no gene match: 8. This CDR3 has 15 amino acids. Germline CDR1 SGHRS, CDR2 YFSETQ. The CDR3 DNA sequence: TGCGCCAGCAGACAAACTAGCGGTAGTTACAATGAGCAGTTCTTC. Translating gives CASRQTSGSYNEQFF.

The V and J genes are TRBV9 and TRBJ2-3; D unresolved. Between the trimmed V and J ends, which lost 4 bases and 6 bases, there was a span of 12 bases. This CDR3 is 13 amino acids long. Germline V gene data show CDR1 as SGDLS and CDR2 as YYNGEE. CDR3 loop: CASSPSLKDTQYF. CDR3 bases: TGTGCCAGCAGCCCCTCCCTCAAGGATACGCAGTATTTT.

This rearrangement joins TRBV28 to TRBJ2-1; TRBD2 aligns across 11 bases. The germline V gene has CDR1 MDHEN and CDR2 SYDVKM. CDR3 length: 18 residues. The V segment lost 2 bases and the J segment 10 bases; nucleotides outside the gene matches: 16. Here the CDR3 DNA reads TGTGCCAGCAGTTTAAGGATGAAGGCTAGCGGGAGGACGGACGAGCAGTTCTTC. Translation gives CASSLRMKASGRTDEQFF.